The rows below give T cell receptor beta chains drawn from one sample of a study of blood T cell repertoires in COVID-19. Repertoires were generated with immunoSEQ multiplex PCR, while TCRdb's copy carries only in-frame clones and drops some. In the table there are 150,000 to 200,000 clones, around 86% of which are singletons. Sequencing was performed on peripheral blood. The receptors stem from a man aged 35 to 55 with active or convalescent COVID-19. Each CDR3 is given with its conserved first and last residue. Fields, in order: clone size, D gene, J gene, V gene, CDR3 protein, CDR3 DNA. The D gene is left open where the match is weak. Clone size appears in some rows only: once, few, many, or a class for an expanded clone.

>NA|TRBD1|TRBJ1-1|TRBV19
CACTLSRTGGNTEAFF
TGTGCCTGTACCCTATCGCGGACAGGGGGTAACACTGAAGCTTTCTTT
>NA|TRBD2|TRBJ2-3|TRBV7-3
CASSLTAGASTDTQYF
TGTGCCAGCAGCTTAACAGCGGGGGCCAGCACAGATACGCAGTATTTT
>NA|NA|TRBJ1-2|TRBV19
CASRSQGHNYGYTF
TGTGCCAGTAGATCCCAGGGGCACAACTATGGCTACACCTTC
>few|TRBD1|TRBJ1-4|TRBV28
CASSLGLDRTRATNEKLFF
TGTGCCAGCAGTTTAGGCCTGGACAGGACGAGGGCAACTAATGAAAAACTGTTTTTT
>NA|TRBD1|TRBJ2-1|TRBV7-9
CASFLRDRGYNEQFF
TGTGCCAGCTTTTTAAGGGACAGAGGGTACAATGAGCAGTTCTTC
>NA|NA|TRBJ1-1|TRBV18
CASSRVDSSGEAFF
TGTGCCAGCTCTCGCGTCGACTCGTCGGGTGAAGCTTTCTTT
>NA|NA|TRBJ2-1|TRBV19
CASTRASNPDNEQFF
TGTGCCAGTACCAGAGCTAGCAACCCCGACAATGAGCAGTTCTTC
>NA|NA|TRBJ2-7|TRBV28
CASLMRGVGRDEQYF
TGTGCCAGCCTTATGCGGGGTGTCGGTAGGGACGAGCAGTACTTC
>NA|NA|TRBJ1-5|TRBV21-1
CASREGQGKSSFQPQHF
TGTGCCAGCAGGGAGGGACAGGGCAAATCTTCTTTTCAGCCCCAGCATTTT
>few|TRBD1|TRBJ1-5|TRBV29-1
CSVWDRESNQPQHF
TGCAGCGTTTGGGACAGGGAAAGCAATCAGCCCCAGCATTTT
>NA|NA|TRBJ1-5|TRBV5-1
CASSLDGDAGNQPQHF
TGCGCCAGCAGCTTGGACGGGGATGCGGGCAATCAGCCCCAGCATTTT
>NA|TRBD2|TRBJ2-7|TRBV29-1
CSYRGGYEQYF
TGCAGCTATCGGGGGGGCTACGAGCAGTACTTC
>NA|TRBD1|TRBJ1-1|TRBV11-2
CASSLVPQGTEAFF
TGTGCCAGCAGCTTAGTACCACAGGGGACTGAAGCTTTCTTT
>NA|NA|TRBJ1-1|TRBV5-1
CASSLASGGGEAFF
TGCGCCAGCAGCTTGGCCAGTGGAGGAGGTGAAGCTTTCTTT